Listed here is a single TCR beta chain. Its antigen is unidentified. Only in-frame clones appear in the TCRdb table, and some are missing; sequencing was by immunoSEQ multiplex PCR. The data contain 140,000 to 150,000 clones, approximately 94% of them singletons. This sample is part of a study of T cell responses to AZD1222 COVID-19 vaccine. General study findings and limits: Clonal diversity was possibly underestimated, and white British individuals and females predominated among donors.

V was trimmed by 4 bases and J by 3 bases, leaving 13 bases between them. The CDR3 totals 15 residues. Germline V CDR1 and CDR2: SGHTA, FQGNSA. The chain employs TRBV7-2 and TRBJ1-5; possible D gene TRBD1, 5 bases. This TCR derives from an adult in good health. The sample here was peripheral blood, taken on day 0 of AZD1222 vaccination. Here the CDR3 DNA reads TGTGCCAGCAGCTCCGGGACGGACCCCAATCAGCCCCAGCATTTT. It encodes CASSSGTDPNQPQHF.